Listed here are 32 T cell receptor beta chains from one sample, sequenced in a study of blood T cells in healthy people across ages. Primed by a sample-barcoded 5' primer and a J-beta primer mix, a second PCR proceeded for roughly 7 to 12 cycles. Each CDR3 protein gets one entry after TCRdb re-called the 5' RACE reads with MiXCR. The data contain more than 650,000 distinct CDR3 sequences, approximately 55% of them seen just once; the ten biggest clones take up about two fifths. Sequenced sample: blood. These receptors all come from a man older than 75 in good health.

A few counts support this clonotype. V is TRBV6-2 or TRBV6-3 and J is TRBJ2-1; 11 bases match TRBD2. CDR3 length: 12 residues. The trim removed 6 bases at V and 9 bases at J, leaving 1 base unmatched. Germline V gene data show CDR1 as MNHEY and CDR2 as SVGEGT. DNA of the CDR3: TGTGCCAGCAGACTAGCGGGAGTTGAGCAGTTCTTC. Protein sequence: CASRLAGVEQFF.

The chain recombines TRBV2 with TRBJ1-1; TRBD1 matches at 7 bases. Germline lookup yields CDR1 SNHLY and CDR2 FYNNEI. The CDR3 loop spans 14 amino acids. V lost 6 bases to trimming and J lost 4 bases; unmatched junction nucleotides: 8. The CDR3, as DNA: TGTGCCAGCAGCCGAGAGACAGGGTTCACTGAAGCTTTCTTT. Protein product: CASSRETGFTEAFF.

This clonotype was detected a few times. CDR3 in amino acids: CASSARTGDEKLFF. For the CDR3, the DNA is TGTGCCAGCAGTGCCCGGACAGGGGATGAAAAACTGTTTTTT. The rearrangement links TRBV25-1 to TRBJ1-4, with 9 bases aligning to TRBD1. V shed 4 bases, J shed 6 bases, and the junction held 3 bases outside the gene matches. This CDR3 contains 14 residues. CDR1 MGHDK and CDR2 SYGVNS come from the germline V gene.

This clonotype was detected only a few times. V and J are TRBV7-9 and TRBJ2-6; possibly TRBD2 for D (5 bases). V lost 4 bases to trimming and J lost 0 bases, with 16 bases between them. Germline CDR1 is SEHNR and CDR2 is FQNEAQ (reference sequence). There are 18 residues in the CDR3. CDR3 sequence: CASSSPGSAHSGANVLTF. The CDR3, as DNA: TGTGCCAGCAGCTCCCCGGGGTCAGCCCACTCTGGGGCCAACGTCCTGACTTTC.

This clonotype has just a few counts. This chain uses TRBV10-3 with TRBJ1-5; no definite D call. V lost 5 bases to trimming and J lost 4 bases, with 6 bases between them. The CDR3 runs 12 residues. CDR1 ENHRY and CDR2 SYGVKD come from the germline V gene. CDR3 residues: CAISPRNQPQHF. The CDR3 DNA is TGTGCCATCAGTCCTCGAAATCAGCCCCAGCATTTT.

This chain links TRBV18 with TRBJ2-1, with 7 bases fitting TRBD1. CDR1 is KGHSH and CDR2 is LQKENI in the germline V gene. Trimming at V came to 3 bases and at J to 9 bases, leaving 14 bases not matched to a gene. CDR3 length: 16 amino acids. CDR3 bases: TGTGCCAGCTCACCCCTCGACAGGGAAGTTGTCGGTGAGCAGTTCTTC. Translation gives CASSPLDREVVGEQFF.

The rearrangement uses TRBV30 and TRBJ2-4; 9 bases agree with TRBD1. The J call may be faulty, since TRBJ2-7 better matches the DNA end. The germline V gene has CDR1 GTSNPN and CDR2 SVGIG (reference sequence). This CDR3 region has 12 residues. The CDR3 sequence is CAWKGTGSEQYF. The CDR3 DNA follows: TGTGCCTGGAAGGGGACAGGGAGCGAGCAGTACTTC.

Written as DNA, the CDR3 is TGCGCCAGCAGCCACACAGGGGGTGAAGCTTTCTTT. Protein: CASSHTGGEAFF. V and J are TRBV5-1 and TRBJ1-1; 8 nucleotides align to TRBD1. This CDR3 spans 12 amino acids. Germline CDR1 SGHRS, CDR2 YFSETQ. V lost 4 bases, J lost 7 bases, and 3 bases stayed unmatched. Supplemented by reference TRBV5-1 and TRBJ1-1, the full variable domain reads KAGVTQTPRYLIKTRGQQVTLSCSPISGHRSVSWYQQTPGQGLQFLFEYFSETQRNKGNFPGRFSGRQFSNSRSEMNVSTLELGDSALYLCASSHTGGEAFFGQGTRLTVV.

This CDR3 reads CASSVAASTYEQYF. CDR3 nucleotides: TGTGCCAGCAGCGTAGCAGCGTCGACCTACGAGCAGTACTTC. The gene calls are TRBV9 and TRBJ2-7; D is ambiguous. CDR3 size: 14 residues. From germline, CDR1 is SGDLS and CDR2 YYNGEE. V was clipped by 0 bases and J by 2 bases, with 9 bases between them.

This chain uses TRBV15 with TRBJ2-1; 8 bases align to TRBD2. Germline-derived CDR1 and CDR2 are LNHNV and YYDKDF (reference sequence). This CDR3 contains 17 residues. The trim removed 0 bases at V and 7 bases at J, leaving 11 bases unmatched. CDR3 in DNA: TGTGCCACCAGCAGAGATCAAGGGACGAGCGGGAGTAATGAGCAGTTCTTC. Its translation is CATSRDQGTSGSNEQFF.

CDR3 DNA sequence: TGTGCCAGCAGTGAGGACAAGTCCTACAATGAGCAGTTCTTC. Encoded protein: CASSEDKSYNEQFF. The rearrangement joins TRBV25-1 to TRBJ2-1, with a weak D call TRBD1 (5 bases). Germline CDR1 reads MGHDK; CDR2 reads SYGVNS. The germline V and J ends were trimmed by 3 bases and 1 base, with 7 bases remaining between them. This CDR3 has 14 amino acids.

There are a few counts of this clonotype. This rearrangement joins TRBV5-1 to TRBJ2-5; 10 bases map to TRBD2. The J segment lost 5 bases and the V segment lost 4 bases, leaving 5 bases of the junction unmatched. Germline assignment: CDR1 SGHRS and CDR2 YFSETQ. The CDR3 covers 14 residues. The CDR3 DNA follows: TGCGCCAGCAGCCACGGGACTAGCGAGGAGACCCAGTACTTC. Translation gives CASSHGTSEETQYF. The full variable domain, in which reference TRBV5-1 and TRBJ2-5 provide the parts outside the CDR3, is KAGVTQTPRYLIKTRGQQVTLSCSPISGHRSVSWYQQTPGQGLQFLFEYFSETQRNKGNFPGRFSGRQFSNSRSEMNVSTLELGDSALYLCASSHGTSEETQYFGPGTRLLVL.

The chain has TRBV5-1 and TRBJ2-4; TRBD2 matches 13 bases. TRBJ2-7 explains the end of the DNA better; the J call may be wrong. Germline values: CDR1 SGHRS, CDR2 YFSETQ. This CDR3 is built from 17 residues. The CDR3 DNA reads TGCGCCAGCAGCCGCACGACTAGCGGGAGGTGGACCTACGAGCAGTACTTC. Residues: CASSRTTSGRWTYEQYF.

This clonotype was detected a few times. The V call is TRBV3-1, the J call TRBJ2-1; D remains ambiguous. The CDR3 totals 12 residues. Germline V CDR1 and CDR2: LGHDT, YNNKEL (reference sequence). Between the trimmed V and J ends, which lost 3 bases and 10 bases, there was a span of 10 bases. CDR3 loop: CASSHEPREQFF. CDR3 nucleotides: TGTGCCAGCAGCCACGAGCCCCGGGAGCAGTTCTTC.

The chain recombines TRBV10-3 with TRBJ2-5; TRBD2 aligns across 14 bases. Germline CDR1 ENHRY, CDR2 SYGVKD. The V gene end was trimmed by 2 bases and the J gene end by 2 bases; junction bases not matched to a gene: 1. This CDR3 region has 16 residues. The CDR3 loop reads CAISERLAGGQETQYF. CDR3 nucleotide sequence: TGTGCCATCAGTGAGAGACTAGCGGGAGGGCAAGAGACCCAGTACTTC.

This clonotype showed up just once. The chain joins TRBV12-3 or TRBV12-4 to TRBJ2-1, with D possibly TRBD2 on 6 matching bases. The CDR3 length is 14 residues. V lost 5 bases and J lost 12, with 20 bases in between. CDR3 bases: TGTGCCAGCAGTCCCCAAGGGCAGGACGGGGGGCAGTTCTTC. Its protein is CASSPQGQDGGQFF.

This chain links TRBV2 with TRBJ2-5, with D maybe TRBD1 (6 bases). The DNA end lines up better with TRBJ2-7; the J call may be wrong. The germline V gene has CDR1 SNHLY and CDR2 FYNNEI. The CDR3 sequence is 14 residues long. The CDR3 DNA reads TGTGCCAGCATCAGAGGACAGAGCGCTTACGAGCAGTACTTC. Residues: CASIRGQSAYEQYF.

This clonotype was observed a handful of times. This sequence joins TRBV28 and TRBJ2-7, with D perhaps TRBD2 (6 bases). Germline values: CDR1 MDHEN, CDR2 SYDVKM. V was cut by 5 bases and J by 2 bases, with 16 bases left in between. The CDR3 runs 15 residues. The chain's CDR3 is CASSRPGVRPYEQYF. The CDR3 nucleotides read TGTGCCAGCAGTCGTCCGGGAGTGCGACCCTACGAGCAGTACTTC.

The chain joins TRBV29-1 to TRBJ2-3; D uncertain. Germline V CDR1 and CDR2: SQVTM, ANQGSEA. V was clipped by 4 bases and J by 14 bases, with 22 bases between them. This CDR3 contains 13 residues. The CDR3 loop is CSVVTRLHRYAYF. DNA for the CDR3: TGCAGCGTTGTCACGCGCCTACACAGATACGCGTATTTT.

V usage is TRBV7-6 and J usage is TRBJ1-5, with 9 bases that match TRBD1. The germline CDR1 and CDR2 sequences are SGHVS and FNYEAQ. V gave up 5 bases and J gave up 1 base; unmatched junction bases: 3. The CDR3 contains 15 residues. CDR3 sequence: CASSPGQGSNQPQHF. In nucleotides, the CDR3 is TGTGCCAGCAGCCCAGGACAGGGGAGCAATCAGCCCCAGCATTTT.

J is TRBJ2-1 and V is TRBV10-3; no reliable D call. V was cut by 6 bases and J by 2 bases, with 11 bases left in between. The CDR3 length is 14 residues. CDR1 is ENHRY, CDR2 SYGVKD, per germline. The DNA of the CDR3 is TGTGCCATCAGAAGGAGTGTTACCTACAATGAGCAGTTCTTC. Its protein product is CAIRRSVTYNEQFF.

The V gene is TRBV11-2, the J gene TRBJ2-3; TRBD2 matches at 11 bases. Per the germline V gene, CDR1 is SGHAT and CDR2 is FQNNGV. The V and J ends lost 5 bases and 5 bases, in that order; junction bases with no gene match: 9. This CDR3 contains 16 residues. This CDR3 is CASSLTSGRPGDTQYF. DNA of the CDR3: TGTGCCAGCAGCCTCACTAGCGGGAGACCTGGAGATACGCAGTATTTT.

The V call is TRBV7-2, the J call TRBJ1-5; D is possibly TRBD1 (6 bases). V lost 5 bases, J lost 3 bases, and 14 bases lay in between. CDR1 and CDR2 from the germline V gene are SGHTA and FQGNSA. The CDR3 extends over 15 amino acids. CDR3 DNA sequence: TGTGCCAGCAGCCCTACGGGGGCCCTCAATCAGCCCCAGCATTTT. Protein product: CASSPTGALNQPQHF. Filled out from reference TRBV7-2 and TRBJ1-5, the complete variable domain reads GAGVSQSPSNKVTEKGKDVELRCDPISGHTALYWYRQSLGQGLEFLIYFQGNSAPDKSGLPSDRFSAERTGGSVSTLTIQRTQQEDSAVYLCASSPTGALNQPQHFGDGTRLSIL.

V usage is TRBV7-2 and J usage is TRBJ2-2; D perhaps matches TRBD2 (5 bases). Germline CDR1 and CDR2: SGHTA and FQGNSA. Trimming stripped 8 bases from V and 5 bases from J, with 9 bases between. The length of the CDR3 is 12 residues. DNA of the CDR3: TGTGCCAGCTTACCGGGGACCGGGGAGCTGTTTTTT. It yields the protein CASLPGTGELFF.

There are a few counts of this clonotype. The chain combines TRBV15 with TRBJ1-4; D unclear. The length of the CDR3 is 16 residues. Trimming removed 0 bases from V and 4 bases from J, with 12 bases in between. The germline V gene has CDR1 LNHNV and CDR2 YYDKDF (reference sequence). In DNA, the CDR3 is TGTGCCACCAGCAGAGATCGATTACTGGTTAATGAAAAACTGTTTTTT. Translated, it gives CATSRDRLLVNEKLFF. The full variable domain, in which reference TRBV15 and TRBJ1-4 provide the parts outside the CDR3, is DAMVIQNPRYQVTQFGKPVTLSCSQTLNHNVMYWYQQKSSQAPKLLFHYYDKDFNNEADTPDNFQSRRPNTSFCFLDIRSPGLGDTAMYLCATSRDRLLVNEKLFFGSGTQLSVL.

The genes are TRBV9 and TRBJ2-1; TRBD2 agrees at 10 bases. The germline V gene has CDR1 SGDLS and CDR2 YYNGEE. This CDR3 spans 16 amino acids. Unmatched junction bases numbered 8, after V lost 3 bases and J lost 5 bases. The CDR3 sequence: CASSASSGRADNEQFF. CDR3 DNA: TGTGCCAGCAGCGCCTCTAGCGGGAGAGCGGACAATGAGCAGTTCTTC.

The chain combines TRBV7-3 with TRBJ2-6; a possible D gene is TRBD2 (6 bases). The V end was cut by 5 bases, the J end by 0 bases, with 17 bases between. The germline gives CDR1 SGHTA, CDR2 FQGTGA. CDR3 length: 18 residues. As DNA, the CDR3 is TGTGCCAGCAGCCACCTCCGGGACTCCATCTCTGGGGCCAACGTCCTGACTTTC. Translating gives CASSHLRDSISGANVLTF.

This clonotype was seen a few times. The gene calls are TRBV7-9 and TRBJ2-3; the D gene is possibly TRBD2 (5 bases). Trimming shortened V by 5 bases and J by 2 bases, and 11 bases separated the two germline ends. This CDR3 region has 14 residues. Germline loops: CDR1 SEHNR, CDR2 FQNEAQ (reference sequence). The CDR3 region is CASSRERHTDTQYF. DNA of the CDR3: TGTGCCAGCAGCCGGGAAAGGCACACAGATACGCAGTATTTT.

This clonotype was found a few times. This chain uses TRBV3-1 with TRBJ2-7; no clear D gene. V was pared by 2 bases and J by 0 bases, with 2 bases between. From germline, CDR1 is LGHDT and CDR2 YNNKEL (reference sequence). CDR3 length: 12 amino acids. The CDR3 loop reads CASSQFSYEQYF. The CDR3 region has the DNA TGTGCCAGCAGCCAATTCTCCTACGAGCAGTACTTC.

This clonotype was seen a handful of times. V gene TRBV29-1 combines with J gene TRBJ2-7; D possibly uses TRBD1 or TRBD2 (6 bases each). The CDR3 is 14 residues long. From germline, CDR1 is SQVTM and CDR2 ANQGSEA. V was pared by 6 bases and J by 5 bases, with 20 bases between. The CDR3 sequence: CSVDGGRGAHEQYF. DNA of the CDR3: TGCAGCGTGGACGGGGGCAGGGGCGCGCACGAGCAGTACTTC.

The chain is built from TRBV20-1 and TRBJ2-5; D remains ambiguous. Near its end, the DNA agrees better with TRBJ2-7, so the J call may be wrong. The CDR3 has 13 amino acids. Germline CDR1 DFQATT, CDR2 SNEGSKA (reference sequence). This chain's CDR3 is CSARDPNSYEQYF. CDR3 bases: TGCAGTGCTAGGGACCCCAACTCTTACGAGCAGTACTTC.

J is TRBJ2-3 and V is TRBV3-1; 7 bases map to TRBD2. Germline V gives CDR1 LGHDT, CDR2 YNNKEL (reference sequence). The CDR3 runs to 16 residues. V lost 4 bases to trimming and J lost 4 bases; unmatched junction nucleotides: 11. In DNA form, the CDR3 reads TGTGCCAGCAGCCGGCCGCCTGGCGGGAGAGCAGATACGCAGTATTTT. Amino acid sequence: CASSRPPGGRADTQYF.